This entry features one TCR beta chain sequence. Germline V CDR1 and CDR2: LGHDT, YNNKEL (reference sequence). The V segment lost 0 bases and the J segment 3 bases; nucleotides outside the gene matches: 5. This CDR3 has 16 amino acids. In the original processing: Cell counts per sample came from amplifying reference gene primers. TCRdb keeps only in-frame clones here, not all; method: immunoSEQ multiplex PCR. V and J calls and clone size are those listed in that table; D and trimming were worked out from the DNA. The data show hundreds of thousands of clones, roughly 80% seen once. This entry belongs to a study of blood T cell repertoires in COVID-19. Study as a whole: Material from acute and convalescent COVID-19 was sourced from the United States, Italy and Spain.

This chain links TRBV3-1 (or the pseudogene TRBV3-2) with TRBJ2-3, with 8 bases aligning to TRBD2. Sequenced material: peripheral blood. This sequence originates from a woman aged 80 or over with acute or convalescent COVID-19. The CDR3 sequence: CASSQDPAGVTDTQYF. The CDR3 DNA is TGTGCCAGCAGCCAAGACCCAGCGGGAGTGACAGATACGCAGTATTTT.